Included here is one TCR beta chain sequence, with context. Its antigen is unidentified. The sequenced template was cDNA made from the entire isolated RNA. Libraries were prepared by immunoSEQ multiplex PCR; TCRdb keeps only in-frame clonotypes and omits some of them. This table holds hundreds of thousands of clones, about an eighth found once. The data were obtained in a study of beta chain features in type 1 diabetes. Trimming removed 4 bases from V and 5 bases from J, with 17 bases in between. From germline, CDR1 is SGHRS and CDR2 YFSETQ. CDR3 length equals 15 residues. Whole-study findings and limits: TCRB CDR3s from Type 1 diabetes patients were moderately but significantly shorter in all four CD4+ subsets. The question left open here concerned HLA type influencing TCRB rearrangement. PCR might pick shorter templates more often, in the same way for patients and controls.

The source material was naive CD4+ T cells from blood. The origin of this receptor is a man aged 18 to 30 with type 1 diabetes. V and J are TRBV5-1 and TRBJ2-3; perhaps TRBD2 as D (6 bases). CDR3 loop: CASSVGGARIDTQYF. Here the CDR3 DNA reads TGCGCCAGCAGCGTAGGAGGGGCCAGGATAGATACGCAGTATTTT.